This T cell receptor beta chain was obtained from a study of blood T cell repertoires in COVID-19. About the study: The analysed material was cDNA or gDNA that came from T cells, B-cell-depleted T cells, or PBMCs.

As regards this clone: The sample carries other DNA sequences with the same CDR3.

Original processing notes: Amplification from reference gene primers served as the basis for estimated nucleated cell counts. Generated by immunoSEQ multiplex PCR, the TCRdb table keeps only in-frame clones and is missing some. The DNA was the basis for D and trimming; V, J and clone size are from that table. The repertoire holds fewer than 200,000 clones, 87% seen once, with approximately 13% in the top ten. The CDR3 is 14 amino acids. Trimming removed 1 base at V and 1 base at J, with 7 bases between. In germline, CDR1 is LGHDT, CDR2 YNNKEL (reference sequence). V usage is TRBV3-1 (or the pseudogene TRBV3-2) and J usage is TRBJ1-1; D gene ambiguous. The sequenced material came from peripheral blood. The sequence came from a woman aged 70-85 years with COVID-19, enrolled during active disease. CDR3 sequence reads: CASSQVGGNTEAFF. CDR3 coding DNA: TGTGCCAGCAGCCAAGTGGGAGGGAACACTGAAGCTTTCTTT.